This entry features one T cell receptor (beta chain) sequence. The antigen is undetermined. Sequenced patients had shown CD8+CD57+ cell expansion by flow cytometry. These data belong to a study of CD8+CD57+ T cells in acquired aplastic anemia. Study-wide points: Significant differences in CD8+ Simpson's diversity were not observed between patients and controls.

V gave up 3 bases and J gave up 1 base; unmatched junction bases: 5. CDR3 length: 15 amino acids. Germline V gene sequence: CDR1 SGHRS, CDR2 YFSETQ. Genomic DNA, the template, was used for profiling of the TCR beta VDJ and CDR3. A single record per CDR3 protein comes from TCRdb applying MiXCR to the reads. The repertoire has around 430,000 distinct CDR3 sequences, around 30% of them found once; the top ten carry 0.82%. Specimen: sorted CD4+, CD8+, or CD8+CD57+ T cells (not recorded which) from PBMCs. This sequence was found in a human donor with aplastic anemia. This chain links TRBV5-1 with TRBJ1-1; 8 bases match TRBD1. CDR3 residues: CASSSWTGQNTEAFF. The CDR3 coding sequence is TGCGCCAGCAGCTCATGGACAGGGCAGAACACTGAAGCTTTCTTT.